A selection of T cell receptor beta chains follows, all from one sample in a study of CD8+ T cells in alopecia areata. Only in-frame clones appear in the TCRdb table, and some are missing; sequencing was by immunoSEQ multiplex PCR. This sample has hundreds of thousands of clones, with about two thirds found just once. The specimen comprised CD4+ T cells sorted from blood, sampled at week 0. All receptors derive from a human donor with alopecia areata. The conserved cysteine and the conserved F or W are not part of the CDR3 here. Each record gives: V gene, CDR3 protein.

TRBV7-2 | ASSPGMRQGRGYT
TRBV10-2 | ASSPGTRKFNEQF
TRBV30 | AWSPANYEQY
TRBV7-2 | ASSLNRETQY
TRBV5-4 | ASSLESGRGGEAF
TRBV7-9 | ASSLIQGPLHYEQY
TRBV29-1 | SVRDGQGDYDQETQY
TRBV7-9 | ASTRYDSYEQY
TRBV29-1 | SVVWSYEQY
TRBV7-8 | ASSLPRTVAREQF
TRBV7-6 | ASSLIDRGLYNEQF
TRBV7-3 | ASSFGQGMDYGYT
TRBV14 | ASSQDLGNTEAF
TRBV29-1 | SVLLDGYT
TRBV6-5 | ASRRTGANTEAF
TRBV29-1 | SVPNPQGASEKLF
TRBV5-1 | ASSLAGSGEETQY
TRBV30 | AWRANAGNTIY
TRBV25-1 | ASSGLTGFGELF
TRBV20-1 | SARDIYEQY
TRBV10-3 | AIRPGLGSDTQY
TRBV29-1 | SVWTGAVDEQF
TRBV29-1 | SVDSGLQVTQY
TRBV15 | ATSTTGGGFQETQY
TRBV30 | AWSVLEGTEAF
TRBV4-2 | ASSQGERGYNQPQH
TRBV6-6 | ASSYLGYQH
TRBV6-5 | ASRNRQGPYGYT
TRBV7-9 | ASSPGGGLSETQY
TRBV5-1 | ASSLVPQETQY
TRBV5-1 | ASSSLAGRSEQY
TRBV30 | ACQTGGDGYT
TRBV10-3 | AISGRRGEYNEQF
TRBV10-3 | AIRTGERDEAF
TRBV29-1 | SVAGQPPNYGYT
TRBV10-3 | AIRGVRRGAGTGELF
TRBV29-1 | SVEILRGETQY
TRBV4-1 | ASSPGGYGYT
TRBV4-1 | ASSQGTANTGELF
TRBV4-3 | ASSQDPRQGWETQY
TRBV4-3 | ASSGGQGIVYEQY
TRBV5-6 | ASSLGNVLT
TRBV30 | AWSLSGTSYNEQF
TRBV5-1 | ASSLGRGPQETQY
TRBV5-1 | ASSLSGVEETQY
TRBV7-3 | ASSLQGQADTQY
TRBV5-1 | ASSFTRERGYT
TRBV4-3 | ASSQDYPLPANYGYT
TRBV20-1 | SAGQGNEQY